The 11 T cell receptor beta chains presented below share a single source sample, sequenced in a study of shared clonotypes between healthy human individuals. Method: immunoSEQ multiplex PCR; TCRdb's copy keeps in-frame clones and lacks some. The repertoire holds around 2.3 million clones, 95% seen once, with roughly 0.13% in the top ten. Sample: naive CD4+ T cells sorted from blood. Sample subset: CD45RA+ positively selected. These receptors came from a man aged 18 to 29 in good health.

The rearrangement uses TRBV5-1 and TRBJ1-1; perhaps TRBD1 as D (5 bases). The CDR3 runs to 14 residues. The V and J ends lost 6 bases and 4 bases respectively, with 16 bases between them. Looked up from germline, CDR1 is SGHRS and CDR2 is YFSETQ. DNA of the CDR3: TGCGCCAGCACCTTCCAGGGACTTGGCACTGAAGCTTTCTTT. Protein sequence: CASTFQGLGTEAFF. The complete variable domain, with remaining parts taken from reference TRBV5-1 and TRBJ1-1, reads KAGVTQTPRYLIKTRGQQVTLSCSPISGHRSVSWYQQTPGQGLQFLFEYFSETQRNKGNFPGRFSGRQFSNSRSEMNVSTLELGDSALYLCASTFQGLGTEAFFGQGTRLTVV.

As concerns this clone: In the same sample, other DNA sequences code for this CDR3. The V and J genes are TRBV5-6 and TRBJ2-7; D unclear. The CDR3 loop spans 13 amino acids. Germline CDR1 and CDR2: SGHDT and YYEEEE. V shed 0 bases and J shed 0 bases, with 4 bases lying between them. CDR3 in DNA: TGTGCCAGCAGCTTGGGTAGCTCCTACGAGCAGTACTTC. Translated: CASSLGSSYEQYF.

The chain couples TRBV5-6 to TRBJ2-5, with D perhaps assigned TRBD1 or TRBD2 (5 bases each). Trimming took 1 base from V and 2 from J, leaving 15 bases between them. Germline CDR1 SGHDT, CDR2 YYEEEE. The CDR3 has 16 residues. The DNA of the CDR3 is TGTGCCAGCAGCTTGCGAGGGGCCCTTCGACAAGAGACCCAGTACTTC. Translating it yields CASSLRGALRQETQYF. Full variable domain (rest looked up from reference TRBV5-6 and TRBJ2-5): DAGVTQSPTHLIKTRGQQVTLRCSPKSGHDTVSWYQQALGQGPQFIFQYYEEEERQRGNFPDRFSGHQFPNYSSELNVNALLLGDSALYLCASSLRGALRQETQYFGPGTRLLVL.

The chain has TRBV4-1 and TRBJ1-2; no firm D call. The CDR3 runs 14 residues. Germline CDR1 and CDR2: MGHRA and YSYEKL. V was cut by 2 bases and J by 1 base, with 8 bases left in between. In DNA, the CDR3 is TGCGCCAGCAGCCAACCGAGGGATAACTATGGCTACACCTTC. It encodes CASSQPRDNYGYTF.

CDR3 sequence (DNA): TGTGCCAGCAGCTTACCTCCTGAGCAGTTCTTC. It is translated as CASSLPPEQFF. The chain uses TRBV5-6 and TRBJ2-1, with unresolved D. The length of the CDR3 is 11 residues. From germline, CDR1 is SGHDT and CDR2 YYEEEE. Trimming shortened V by 2 bases and J by 9 bases, and 6 bases separated the two germline ends.

The chain couples TRBV2 to TRBJ1-6, with 8 bases aligning to TRBD1. V dropped 7 bases and J dropped 7; count of bases not matched to a gene: 3. Germline loops: CDR1 SNHLY, CDR2 FYNNEI. The CDR3 sequence is 13 residues long. The CDR3 sequence: CASMGTGNSPLHF. In DNA, the CDR3 is TGTGCCAGCATGGGGACAGGAAATTCACCCCTCCACTTT.

The chain links TRBV6-5 to TRBJ1-2; TRBD1 matches 9 bases. With 6 bases clipped from V and 6 bases from J, the junction kept 5 bases outside the gene matches. The CDR3 loop spans 13 amino acids. Germline CDR1 and CDR2: MNHEY and SVGAGI. This chain's CDR3 is CASRSTGGNGYTF. The CDR3, as DNA: TGTGCCAGCAGGTCAACAGGGGGCAATGGCTACACCTTC.

The V gene is TRBV5-4, the J gene TRBJ2-5, with 7 bases identical to TRBD1. Germline V lookup: CDR1 SGHNT, CDR2 YYREEE (reference sequence). This CDR3 region has 15 residues. With V trimmed by 5 bases and J by 5 bases, 12 bases remained unmatched. CDR3 protein: CASRPGQVGLETQYF. CDR3 DNA: TGTGCCAGCAGACCTGGACAGGTCGGACTGGAGACCCAGTACTTC.

To note about this clone: The sample carries other DNA sequences with the same CDR3. The rearrangement joins TRBV10-3 to TRBJ2-5, with D hard to call. CDR1 and CDR2 from the germline V gene are ENHRY and SYGVKD. The CDR3 length is 14 residues. V lost 0 bases to trimming and J lost 1 base, with 6 bases between them. The CDR3 protein is CAISESGIQETQYF. The CDR3 DNA reads as TGTGCCATCAGTGAGTCCGGCATCCAAGAGACCCAGTACTTC.

Of note for this clone: Other DNA sequences in this sample translate to the same CDR3. J is TRBJ2-7 and V is TRBV7-9, with D possibly TRBD1 on 6 matching bases. In germline, CDR1 is SEHNR, CDR2 FQNEAQ (reference sequence). V lost 3 bases to trimming and J lost 0 bases, with 12 bases between them. This CDR3 contains 15 residues. This CDR3 reads CASSFPGTPSYEQYF. Written as DNA, the CDR3 is TGTGCCAGCAGCTTCCCCGGGACACCCTCCTACGAGCAGTACTTC. The complete variable domain, with remaining parts taken from reference TRBV7-9 and TRBJ2-7, reads DTGVSQNPRHKITKRGQNVTFRCDPISEHNRLYWYRQTLGQGPEFLTYFQNEAQLEKSRLLSDRFSAERPKGSFSTLEIQRTEQGDSAMYLCASSFPGTPSYEQYFGPGTRLTVT.

A few counts support this clone. This chain connects TRBV5-4 to TRBJ1-2; the match to TRBD1 covers 7 bases. The germline gives CDR1 SGHNT, CDR2 YYREEE (reference sequence). CDR3 size: 15 residues. The J segment lost 6 bases and the V segment lost 0 bases, leaving 8 bases of the junction unmatched. The CDR3 nucleotides read TGTGCCAGCAGCTTGGGCTCACGAGGGACAGATGGCTACACCTTC. Protein product: CASSLGSRGTDGYTF.